This T cell receptor beta chain was captured by sequencing in a study of cytomegalovirus exposure and HLA in healthy donors. Notes on the study in general: The authors listed 150 to 200 TCR beta chains as cytomegalovirus-associated. In vitro experiments confirmed that a few CMV-associated chains were specific for CMV antigens. High sensitivity and specificity were reportedly achieved when the classifier diagnosed cytomegalovirus status.

Repertoires were generated with immunoSEQ multiplex PCR, while TCRdb's copy carries only in-frame clones and drops some. The sample holds fewer than 120,000 clones; approximately 88% are singletons and the top ten take approximately 1.5%. As regards this clone: Its antigen is as yet unknown.

These donors were members of the approximately 110-subject validation cohort, a group separate from the roughly 670-subject first cohort. J lost 5 bases, V lost 5 bases, and 6 bases had no gene match. The CDR3 extends over 14 amino acids. The V gene's germline CDR1 is SGDLS and CDR2 YYNGEE. The chain employs TRBV9 and TRBJ2-2; 7 bases match TRBD1. The specimen sequenced was PBMCs. The clonotype comes from a woman between 25 and 40 years old in good health and CMV-seropositive. This CDR3 reads CASRRGPFTGELFF. In nucleotides, the CDR3 is TGTGCCAGCAGGAGGGGGCCCTTTACCGGGGAGCTGTTTTTT. The variable domain in full, completed from reference TRBV9 and TRBJ2-2, reads DSGVTQTPKHLITATGQRVTLRCSPRSGDLSVYWYQQSLDQGLQFLIQYYNGEERAKGNILERFSAQQFPDLHSELNLSSLELGDSALYFCASRRGPFTGELFFGEGSRLTVL.